Below, 2 T cell receptor beta chains from the same sample are listed, as sequenced in a study of OX40 agonist ivuxolimab in advanced cancers. Sequencing was performed with immunoSEQ multiplex PCR; in TCRdb, only in-frame clones are kept and a portion is missing. The sample has some 70,000 clones; 85% to 90% are singletons. The sequencing used CD4+ or CD8+ T cells sorted from blood, collected in a trial of the OX40 agonist ivuxolimab. The source is an adult with an advanced solid tumor such as melanoma, head and neck, liver or kidney cancer.

The CDR3 DNA sequence: TGTGCCAGCAGTTACGGACAGACTAACTATGGCTACACCTTC. Translating gives CASSYGQTNYGYTF. The chain employs TRBV6-6 and TRBJ1-2, with D possibly being TRBD1 (6 bases). The length of the CDR3 is 14 residues. Deletions cut 2 bases from V and 0 bases from J, with 7 bases between. Germline-derived CDR1 and CDR2 are MNHNY and SVGAGI (reference sequence).

Written as DNA, the CDR3 is TGTGCCAGCAGGGGACTAGCGGGAGAGTCCGGGGAGCTGTTTTTT. Protein sequence: CASRGLAGESGELFF. The chain is built from TRBV6-1 and TRBJ2-2, with TRBD2 matching over 14 bases. V lost 6 bases and J lost 6; bases outside the gene matches: 3. Germline V gives CDR1 MNHNS, CDR2 SASEGT. This CDR3 contains 15 residues.